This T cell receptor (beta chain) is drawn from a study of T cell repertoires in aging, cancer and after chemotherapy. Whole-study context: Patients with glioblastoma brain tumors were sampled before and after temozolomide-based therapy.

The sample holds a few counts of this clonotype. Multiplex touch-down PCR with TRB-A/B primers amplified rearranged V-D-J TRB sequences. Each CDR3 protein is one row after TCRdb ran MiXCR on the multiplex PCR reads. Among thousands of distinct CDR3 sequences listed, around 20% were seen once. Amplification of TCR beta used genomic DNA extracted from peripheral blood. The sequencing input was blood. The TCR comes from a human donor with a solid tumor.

Here the CDR3 DNA reads TGTGCCAGCAGTCTTGCCCCCCACGGATCCGAGCAGTACTTC. Its translation: CASSLAPHGSEQYF. The chain links TRBV28 to TRBJ2-7; D uncertain. Trimming removed 5 bases at V and 6 bases at J, with 17 bases between. CDR1 MDHEN and CDR2 SYDVKM come from the germline V gene. The CDR3 sequence is 14 residues long.